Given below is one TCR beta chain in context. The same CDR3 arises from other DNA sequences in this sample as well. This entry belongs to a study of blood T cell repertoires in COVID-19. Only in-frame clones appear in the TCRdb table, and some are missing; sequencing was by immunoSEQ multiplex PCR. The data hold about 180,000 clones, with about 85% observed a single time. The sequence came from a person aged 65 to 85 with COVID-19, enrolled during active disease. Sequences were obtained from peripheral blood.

Here the CDR3 DNA reads TGTGCCAGCAGCTTAGGTGGCAGGGCGGATACGCAGTATTTT. It codes for CASSLGGRADTQYF. The chain carries TRBV7-3 and TRBJ2-3, with D maybe TRBD1 (5 bases). This CDR3 comprises 14 residues. CDR1 SGHTA and CDR2 FQGTGA come from the germline V gene. Trimming left V 2 bases short and J 6 bases short, with 12 bases between.